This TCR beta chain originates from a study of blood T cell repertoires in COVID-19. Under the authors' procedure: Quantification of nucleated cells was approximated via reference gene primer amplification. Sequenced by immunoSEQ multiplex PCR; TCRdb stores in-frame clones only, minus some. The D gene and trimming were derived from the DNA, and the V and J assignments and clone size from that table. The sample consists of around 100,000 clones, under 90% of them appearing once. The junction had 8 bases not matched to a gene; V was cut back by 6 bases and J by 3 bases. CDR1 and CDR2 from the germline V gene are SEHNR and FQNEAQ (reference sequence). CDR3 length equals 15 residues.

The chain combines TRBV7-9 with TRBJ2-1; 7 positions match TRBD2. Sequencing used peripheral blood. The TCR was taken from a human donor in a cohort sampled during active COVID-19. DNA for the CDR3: TGTGCCAGCAGTCCCACGGGGGGTTTCTACAATGAGCAGTTCTTC. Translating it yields CASSPTGGFYNEQFF.